These 26 T cell receptor beta chains came from one sample sequenced in a study of blood T cell repertoires in COVID-19. Method: immunoSEQ multiplex PCR; TCRdb's copy keeps in-frame clones and lacks some. Here the sample spans some 190,000 clones, around three quarters being singletons. Sequencing used PBMCs or T cells enriched from blood (not recorded which). The source is a woman aged 45-65 years with acute COVID-19.

V is TRBV5-1 and J is TRBJ2-5; no definite D call. Germline V lookup: CDR1 SGHRS, CDR2 YFSETQ. V lost 1 base and J lost 5, with 6 bases in between. The CDR3 length is 12 residues. CDR3 in amino acids: CASSLSEETQYF. The CDR3 coding sequence is TGCGCCAGCAGCTTGAGCGAGGAGACCCAGTACTTC.

The rearrangement uses TRBV11-3 and TRBJ2-2; a possible D gene is TRBD2 (6 bases). Germline assignment: CDR1 SGHNT and CDR2 YENEEA. V lost 4 bases and J 6 bases, leaving 15 bases between the germline ends. This CDR3 comprises 15 residues. This CDR3 reads CASSSVGGLAGELFF. In nucleotides, the CDR3 is TGTGCCAGCAGCTCCGTCGGGGGTCTTGCCGGGGAGCTGTTTTTT. Drawing the rest from reference TRBV11-3 and TRBJ2-2, the complete variable domain is EAGVVQSPRYKIIEKKQPVAFWCNPISGHNTLYWYLQNLGQGPELLIRYENEEAVDDSQLPKDRFSAERLKGVDSTLKIQPAELGDSAVYLCASSSVGGLAGELFFGEGSRLTVL.

This clone was found once. V gene TRBV5-6 combines with J gene TRBJ2-3; no clear D gene. Trimming left V 3 bases short and J 8 bases short, with 13 bases between. This CDR3 is 13 amino acids long. The germline CDR1 and CDR2 sequences are SGHDT and YYEEEE. The CDR3 DNA is TGTGCCAGCAGCTCCGGTTTCCCGGTTACGCAGTATTTT. It specifies CASSSGFPVTQYF. The whole variable domain, filled in from reference TRBV5-6 and TRBJ2-3, reads DAGVTQSPTHLIKTRGQQVTLRCSPKSGHDTVSWYQQALGQGPQFIFQYYEEEERQRGNFPDRFSGHQFPNYSSELNVNALLLGDSALYLCASSSGFPVTQYFGPGTRLTVL.

The rearrangement links TRBV10-1 to TRBJ1-1; D is possibly TRBD1 (5 bases). V lost 3 bases, J lost 0 bases, and 8 bases lay in between. Germline loops: CDR1 WNHNN, CDR2 SYGVQD (reference sequence). The CDR3 sequence is 14 residues long. CDR3 coding DNA: TGCGCCAGCAGTGACGACAGCGTGAACACTGAAGCTTTCTTT. Protein product: CASSDDSVNTEAFF.

This clone appeared a few times. The J gene is TRBJ1-1, the V gene TRBV19; 8 nucleotides match TRBD1. The V segment lost 3 bases and the J segment 4 bases; nucleotides outside the gene matches: 7. CDR1 and CDR2 from the germline V gene are LNHDA and SQIVND (reference sequence). The CDR3 length is 15 residues. The CDR3 protein is CASSMTGEGSTEAFF. CDR3 bases: TGTGCCAGTAGTATGACAGGGGAGGGGAGCACTGAAGCTTTCTTT.

V gene TRBV11-2 combines with J gene TRBJ2-5, with TRBD1 matching over 8 bases. The CDR3 sequence is 13 residues long. With V trimmed by 5 bases and J by 4 bases, 3 bases remained unmatched. Germline V gives CDR1 SGHAT, CDR2 FQNNGV. Here the CDR3 DNA reads TGTGCCAGCAGCATCACAGGGGGAGAGACCCAGTACTTC. Amino acids: CASSITGGETQYF.

V usage is TRBV18 and J usage is TRBJ2-5; 7 nucleotides match TRBD2. Germline V gene sequence: CDR1 KGHSH, CDR2 LQKENI. CDR3 length: 15 amino acids. Trimming cost V 6 bases and J 5 bases; bases outside gene matches: 12. The CDR3 nucleotides are TGTGCCAGCTCCCCGCCTTCGACCGGGGGGGAGACCCAGTACTTC. This encodes CASSPPSTGGETQYF.

The rearrangement links TRBV11-2 to TRBJ1-1; 7 positions match TRBD1. Germline CDR1 and CDR2: SGHAT and FQNNGV. V was pared by 4 bases and J by 5 bases, with 7 bases of the junction left unmatched. The length of the CDR3 is 14 residues. CDR3 nucleotides: TGTGCCAGCAGCTCCACGACAGGGCGGACTGAAGCTTTCTTT. Amino acid sequence: CASSSTTGRTEAFF.

This chain joins TRBV6-2 or TRBV6-3 and TRBJ1-2; possible D gene TRBD1, 6 bases. Trimming shortened V by 0 bases and J by 7 bases, and 15 bases separated the two germline ends. Germline assignment: CDR1 MNHEY and CDR2 SVGEGT. The CDR3 consists of 15 residues. In DNA, the CDR3 is TGTGCCAGCAGTTACTCGATGGTAACAGGGTTTGGCTACACCTTC. It encodes CASSYSMVTGFGYTF.

The chain uses TRBV5-4 and TRBJ2-3, with D possibly TRBD2 on 5 matching bases. V was cut by 0 bases and J by 2 bases, with 10 bases left in between. CDR1 is SGHNT and CDR2 is YYREEE in the germline V gene (reference sequence). The CDR3 loop spans 15 amino acids. CDR3 bases: TGTGCCAGCAGCTTGGAAACTAGTTTCACAGATACGCAGTATTTT. Protein sequence: CASSLETSFTDTQYF.

The rearrangement links TRBV5-5 to TRBJ1-2; D gene ambiguous. The germline V gene has CDR1 SGHKS and CDR2 YYEKEE (reference sequence). CDR3 length: 14 residues. V was shortened by 4 bases and J by 0 bases, with 10 bases between the two germline ends. Here the CDR3 reads CASSQHGANYGYTF. As DNA, the CDR3 is TGTGCCAGCAGCCAACACGGAGCTAACTATGGCTACACCTTC.

V and J are TRBV18 and TRBJ2-7; D not resolved. Between the trimmed V and J ends, which lost 1 base and 3 bases, there was a span of 10 bases. This CDR3 is built from 14 residues. Germline lookup yields CDR1 KGHSH and CDR2 LQKENI. The CDR3 DNA sequence: TGTGCCAGCTCACCACGCGTCGATAGCTACGAGCAGTACGTC. It specifies CASSPRVDSYEQYV.

The V gene is TRBV30, the J gene TRBJ1-5, with 11 bases that match TRBD1. The germline gives CDR1 GTSNPN, CDR2 SVGIG (reference sequence). This CDR3 is built from 14 residues. Losses at the gene ends were 1 base for V and 6 bases for J; bases not matched to a gene: 2. This chain's CDR3 is CAWSGGTGGQPQHF. The CDR3 bases are TGTGCCTGGAGTGGCGGGACAGGGGGTCAGCCCCAGCATTTT.

This rearrangement joins TRBV18 to TRBJ2-7, with TRBD1 matching over 7 bases. The CDR3 runs 13 residues. Germline values: CDR1 KGHSH, CDR2 LQKENI. The trim removed 5 bases at V and 3 bases at J, leaving 4 bases unmatched. CDR3 in amino acids: CASSGTVRYEQYV. CDR3 nucleotides: TGTGCCAGCTCAGGGACAGTCCGCTACGAGCAGTACGTC.

The chain joins TRBV2 to TRBJ1-3; D uncertain. V was clipped by 4 bases and J by 3 bases, with 7 bases between them. Germline V gene data show CDR1 as SNHLY and CDR2 as FYNNEI. This CDR3 has 13 residues. The CDR3 bases are TGTGCCAGCAGTGGAACCGGTGGAAACACCATATATTTT. Protein sequence: CASSGTGGNTIYF.

J is TRBJ1-2 and V is TRBV6-6; TRBD1 aligns across 8 bases. CDR1 is MNHNY, CDR2 SVGAGI, per germline (reference sequence). Trimming cost V 4 bases and J 4 bases; bases outside gene matches: 5. CDR3 length: 14 residues. The CDR3 bases are TGTGCCAGCAGTTCTGACAGGGGAACCTATGGCTACACCTTC. Its protein is CASSSDRGTYGYTF.

The rearrangement uses TRBV2 and TRBJ2-3; TRBD1 matches at 8 bases. The CDR3 length is 15 residues. CDR1 SNHLY and CDR2 FYNNEI come from the germline V gene. Trimming at V came to 5 bases and at J to 0 bases, leaving 4 bases not matched to a gene. DNA of the CDR3: TGTGCCAGCAGTTTACAGGGGGGAAGCACAGATACGCAGTATTTT. It codes for CASSLQGGSTDTQYF.

Concerning this clone itself: Other nucleotide sequences in the sample specify the same CDR3. The chain links TRBV5-1 to TRBJ2-3, with D uncertain. CDR1 SGHRS and CDR2 YFSETQ come from the germline V gene. V dropped 0 bases and J dropped 3 bases, with 8 bases sitting between them. This CDR3 comprises 14 residues. The CDR3 spells CASSLGLETDTQYF. In DNA form, the CDR3 reads TGCGCCAGCAGCTTGGGGCTGGAGACAGATACGCAGTATTTT. The full variable domain, completed using reference TRBV5-1 and TRBJ2-3, is KAGVTQTPRYLIKTRGQQVTLSCSPISGHRSVSWYQQTPGQGLQFLFEYFSETQRNKGNFPGRFSGRQFSNSRSEMNVSTLELGDSALYLCASSLGLETDTQYFGPGTRLTVL.

The chain combines TRBV5-5 with TRBJ1-4; D is uncertain. The germline gives CDR1 SGHKS, CDR2 YYEKEE (reference sequence). The CDR3 extends over 14 amino acids. V was shortened by 4 bases and J by 7 bases, with 14 bases between the two germline ends. The CDR3 is CASSPWVESEKLFF. Here the CDR3 DNA reads TGTGCCAGCAGCCCCTGGGTGGAGAGTGAAAAACTGTTTTTT.

This chain links TRBV19 with TRBJ1-3; D not resolved. Trimming stripped 8 bases from V and 0 bases from J, with 8 bases between. CDR1 and CDR2 from the germline V gene are LNHDA and SQIVND (reference sequence). This CDR3 comprises 13 residues. In nucleotides, the CDR3 is TGTGCCAGTTTCGGGAGCTCTGGAAACACCATATATTTT. It translates to CASFGSSGNTIYF.

This clone has just a few counts. The genes are TRBV28 and TRBJ1-1; the D is unclear. The CDR3 runs 11 residues. V gave up 7 bases and J gave up 11 bases, with 14 bases separating them. The germline CDR1 and CDR2 sequences are MDHEN and SYDVKM. The DNA of the CDR3 is TGTGCCAGCATAGACTTTCAAAGGGCTTTCTTT. The encoded protein is CASIDFQRAFF. The complete variable domain, with remaining parts taken from reference TRBV28 and TRBJ1-1, reads DVKVTQSSRYLVKRTGEKVFLECVQDMDHENMFWYRQDPGLGLRLIYFSYDVKMKEKGDIPEGYSVSREKKERFSLILESASTNQTSMYLCASIDFQRAFFGQGTRLTVV.

The chain recombines TRBV20-1 with TRBJ2-3, with a weak D call TRBD2 (6 bases). V was cut by 3 bases and J by 5 bases, with 15 bases left in between. CDR1 and CDR2 from the germline V gene are DFQATT and SNEGSKA (reference sequence). The CDR3 is 14 amino acids. CDR3 nucleotides: TGCAGTGCTAGTGTTTCCGGTAGCGGAGATACGCAGTATTTT. This sequence encodes CSASVSGSGDTQYF.

The genes are TRBV7-2 and TRBJ2-5; TRBD2 is a possible D gene (7 bases). Germline V gene sequence: CDR1 SGHTA, CDR2 FQGNSA. V was shortened by 5 bases and J by 5 bases, with 21 bases between the two germline ends. The CDR3 loop spans 16 amino acids. The CDR3 DNA is TGTGCCAGCAGCCCCGGGGGGCAGGGCGCCTGGGAGACCCAGTACTTC. It codes for CASSPGGQGAWETQYF.

The chain links TRBV5-6 to TRBJ1-1, with D perhaps matching TRBD1 (6 bases). The germline CDR1 and CDR2 sequences are SGHDT and YYEEEE. Trimming took off 4 bases at V and 8 bases at J, with 21 bases between the two ends. This CDR3 region has 15 residues. CDR3 sequence reads: CASSPSGTKFGEAFF. The CDR3 DNA is TGTGCCAGCAGCCCCAGTGGGACAAAATTCGGAGAAGCTTTCTTT.

A remark on this clone: Other DNA sequences of this sample code for an identical CDR3. This sequence joins TRBV4-2 and TRBJ1-4; D call uncertain. The CDR3 is 17 residues long. With 0 bases removed from V and 4 bases from J, the gap between germline ends came to 15 bases. From germline, CDR1 is LGHNA and CDR2 YNFKEQ. The chain's CDR3 is CASSQDGGRGFNEKLFF. The CDR3 bases are TGTGCCAGCAGCCAAGATGGTGGCCGAGGTTTTAATGAAAAACTGTTTTTT.

The rearrangement uses TRBV7-9 and TRBJ2-5; no clear D. V was clipped by 0 bases and J by 0 bases, with 8 bases between them. The germline CDR1 and CDR2 sequences are SEHNR and FQNEAQ (reference sequence). This CDR3 contains 15 residues. CDR3: CASSLAAVYQETQYF. In nucleotides, the CDR3 is TGTGCCAGCAGCTTAGCGGCGGTTTACCAAGAGACCCAGTACTTC.